These 24 T cell receptor beta chains were sequenced from one sample in a study of Tregs in tolerant kidney transplant recipients. TCRdb's table, derived via immunoSEQ multiplex PCR, lists solely in-frame clones and lacks some. The table records 240,000 or so clones, approximately 83% of them present only once. The sequenced material came from CD4+ T cells from blood. Receptors originate from a human donor in good health.

CDR3 DNA: TGCGCCAGCAGCCAAGTAGCCTACGAGCAGTACTTC. This translates into CASSQVAYEQYF. V gene TRBV4-1 combines with J gene TRBJ2-7; D gene ambiguous. CDR1 and CDR2 from the germline V gene are MGHRA and YSYEKL. V was shortened by 1 base and J by 2 bases, with 3 bases between the two germline ends. The CDR3 is 12 residues long.

This chain uses TRBV5-1 with TRBJ2-3, with 8 bases matching TRBD2. V shed 1 base, J shed 2 bases, and the junction held 6 bases outside the gene matches. This CDR3 is 16 amino acids long. Looked up from germline, CDR1 is SGHRS and CDR2 is YFSETQ. The CDR3 nucleotides are TGCGCCAGCAGCTTGCTGCCAGCGGGGGACACAGATACGCAGTATTTT. As protein: CASSLLPAGDTDTQYF. The variable domain in full, with the rest retrieved from reference TRBV5-1 and TRBJ2-3, is KAGVTQTPRYLIKTRGQQVTLSCSPISGHRSVSWYQQTPGQGLQFLFEYFSETQRNKGNFPGRFSGRQFSNSRSEMNVSTLELGDSALYLCASSLLPAGDTDTQYFGPGTRLTVL.

This clone has only a few counts. J is TRBJ1-1 and V is TRBV6-1; maybe TRBD1 (5 bases). The germline V gene encodes CDR1 MNHNS and CDR2 SASEGT. CDR3 length equals 14 residues. Trimming stripped 6 bases from V and 1 base from J, with 12 bases between. The CDR3 region has the DNA TGTGCCAGCAGGGCAGGGAGCGAGAACACTGAAGCTTTCTTT. Translation: CASRAGSENTEAFF.

Here the CDR3 DNA reads TGTGCCAGTTCATTGAACCGAGGTGAAAAACTGTTTTTT. It is translated as CASSLNRGEKLFF. The chain joins TRBV19 to TRBJ1-4; D not resolved. The ends were cut back, 8 bases at V and 7 bases at J, with 14 bases in the middle. The germline gives CDR1 LNHDA, CDR2 SQIVND (reference sequence). The CDR3 has 13 amino acids.

The chain recombines TRBV9 with TRBJ1-2, with D maybe TRBD1 (6 bases). Germline CDR1 is SGDLS and CDR2 is YYNGEE. This CDR3 contains 15 residues. Trimming removed 2 bases at V and 4 bases at J, with 15 bases between. This chain's CDR3 is CASSVGLGGAYGYTF. The CDR3 DNA is TGTGCCAGCAGCGTGGGTTTAGGGGGGGCCTATGGCTACACCTTC. The variable domain in full, completed from reference TRBV9 and TRBJ1-2, reads DSGVTQTPKHLITATGQRVTLRCSPRSGDLSVYWYQQSLDQGLQFLIQYYNGEERAKGNILERFSAQQFPDLHSELNLSSLELGDSALYFCASSVGLGGAYGYTFGSGTRLTVV.

The chain employs TRBV9 and TRBJ2-1, with TRBD2 matching 12 bases. The CDR3 is 18 amino acids. CDR1 SGDLS and CDR2 YYNGEE come from the germline V gene. Trimming took 1 base from V and 0 from J; bases not matched to a gene: 5. The CDR3 DNA reads TGTGCCAGCAGCGTAAGGACTAGCGGGGCGAGCTCCTACAATGAGCAGTTCTTC. This gives the protein CASSVRTSGASSYNEQFF.

A few counts support this clone. V gene TRBV27 combines with J gene TRBJ1-6, with 8 bases that match TRBD1. J was trimmed by 7 bases and V by 3 bases; bases with no gene match: 2. The CDR3 runs 14 residues. CDR1 and CDR2 from the germline V gene are MNHEY and SMNVEV (reference sequence). In nucleotides, the CDR3 is TGTGCCAGCAGTTTCACAGGGGGGAATTCACCCCTCCACTTT. Translation gives CASSFTGGNSPLHF.

J is TRBJ1-5 and V is TRBV27, with D uncertain. CDR1 and CDR2 from the germline V gene are MNHEY and SMNVEV (reference sequence). Trimming removed 3 bases from V and 2 bases from J, with 5 bases in between. The CDR3 extends over 13 amino acids. CDR3 sequence: CASSLGRNQPQHF. The CDR3 DNA is TGTGCCAGCAGTTTGGGTCGCAATCAGCCCCAGCATTTT.

This sequence joins TRBV6-5 and TRBJ2-2; 9 bases agree with TRBD1. This CDR3 spans 15 amino acids. V lost 8 bases to trimming and J lost 2 bases; unmatched junction nucleotides: 6. The germline V gene encodes CDR1 MNHEY and CDR2 SVGAGI. The CDR3 loop is CASRRTGVNTGELFF. CDR3 nucleotide sequence: TGTGCCAGCCGGCGGACAGGGGTCAACACCGGGGAGCTGTTTTTT.

The chain employs TRBV29-1 and TRBJ2-1; D remains unclear. V was trimmed by 7 bases and J by 2 bases, leaving 9 bases between them. The CDR3 has 12 residues. The germline CDR1 and CDR2 sequences are SQVTM and ANQGSEA. Written as DNA, the CDR3 is TGCAGCGCTTGTGGGACCTACAATGAGCAGTTCTTC. Its protein product is CSACGTYNEQFF.

The genes are TRBV19 and TRBJ2-2, with 8 nucleotides matching TRBD2. Germline V gene sequence: CDR1 LNHDA, CDR2 SQIVND (reference sequence). CDR3 length: 15 residues. V gave up 9 bases and J gave up 1 base; unmatched junction bases: 7. The CDR3 DNA reads as TGTGCCAGCCAACCCAGCGGGAGGAACACCGGGGAGCTGTTTTTT. It specifies CASQPSGRNTGELFF.

This clone was seen a single time. V gene TRBV6-1 combines with J gene TRBJ2-7; no reliable D call. Trimming cost V 5 bases and J 3 bases, with 8 bases left between them. This CDR3 has 12 residues. Germline CDR1 MNHNS, CDR2 SASEGT. CDR3 sequence (DNA): TGTGCCAGCAGTCGGGCCTTCTACGAGCAGTACTTC. Protein sequence: CASSRAFYEQYF.

This chain links TRBV11-2 with TRBJ2-5, with 9 bases identical to TRBD1. The CDR3 is 14 residues long. V was clipped by 2 bases and J by 11 bases; unmatched bases: 9. Germline CDR1 is SGHAT and CDR2 is FQNNGV. CDR3 DNA sequence: TGTGCCAGCAGCTTATCACAGGGGGCGAGAGAGCAGTACTTC. Its translation is CASSLSQGAREQYF.

The J gene is TRBJ1-1, the V gene TRBV15, with 8 nucleotides matching TRBD1. V trimming: 3 bases; J trimming: 0 bases; junction bases outside the gene matches: 9. The CDR3 has 17 amino acids. Looked up from germline, CDR1 is LNHNV and CDR2 is YYDKDF (reference sequence). The chain's CDR3 is CATSRGTGPSMNTEAFF. For the CDR3, the DNA is TGTGCCACCAGCAGGGGGACAGGCCCTTCTATGAACACTGAAGCTTTCTTT. Full variable domain (outside the CDR3, taken from reference TRBV15 and TRBJ1-1): DAMVIQNPRYQVTQFGKPVTLSCSQTLNHNVMYWYQQKSSQAPKLLFHYYDKDFNNEADTPDNFQSRRPNTSFCFLDIRSPGLGDTAMYLCATSRGTGPSMNTEAFFGQGTRLTVV.

This chain uses TRBV6-1 with TRBJ1-1, with D possibly TRBD1 on 6 matching bases. Per germline, CDR1 MNHNS and CDR2 SASEGT. The CDR3 is 14 amino acids. V shed 6 bases and J shed 4 bases, with 15 bases lying between them. CDR3 nucleotides: TGTGCCAGCAGGAGGGGACTCAGGGGCACTGAAGCTTTCTTT. Encoded protein: CASRRGLRGTEAFF.

This clone was seen only a few times. The chain combines TRBV11-2 with TRBJ2-7; a possible D gene is TRBD1 (5 bases). V was clipped by 0 bases and J by 5 bases, with 11 bases between them. This CDR3 is 14 amino acids long. Germline CDR1 SGHAT, CDR2 FQNNGV. CDR3 region: CASSLDLGPHEQYF. The CDR3, as DNA: TGTGCCAGCAGCTTAGATTTGGGGCCCCACGAGCAGTACTTC.

The V call is TRBV11-2, the J call TRBJ1-5; TRBD1 is a possible D gene (6 bases). This CDR3 region has 15 residues. Germline CDR1 is SGHAT and CDR2 is FQNNGV. The V and J ends lost 5 bases and 8 bases respectively, with 19 bases between them. The chain's CDR3 is CASSHPTGPAEPQHF. In DNA, the CDR3 is TGTGCCAGCAGCCACCCGACAGGCCCCGCGGAGCCCCAGCATTTT.

This clone was seen only a few times. The V call is TRBV2, the J call TRBJ2-1; 12 bases are a match to TRBD2. CDR3 size: 14 residues. The junction had 8 bases not matched to a gene; V was cut back by 7 bases and J by 10 bases. The germline gives CDR1 SNHLY, CDR2 FYNNEI. CDR3 residues: CASIPGLAGYEQFF. DNA of the CDR3: TGTGCCAGCATTCCGGGACTAGCGGGTTACGAGCAGTTCTTC. The full variable domain, with the rest looked up from reference TRBV2 and TRBJ2-1, is EPEVTQTPSHQVTQMGQEVILRCVPISNHLYFYWYRQILGQKVEFLVSFYNNEISEKSEIFDDQFSVERPDGSNFTLKIRSTKLEDSAMYFCASIPGLAGYEQFFGPGTRLTVL.

This chain connects TRBV4-1 to TRBJ2-5; TRBD2 aligns across 10 bases. The CDR3 spans 17 residues. Trimming cost V 0 bases and J 5 bases; bases outside gene matches: 9. The germline CDR1 and CDR2 sequences are MGHRA and YSYEKL. DNA for the CDR3: TGCGCCAGCAGCCAAGAAGGGAAAGCGGGAGGGCCGGAGACCCAGTACTTC. As protein: CASSQEGKAGGPETQYF.

The V call is TRBV18, the J call TRBJ1-6; 11 nucleotides agree with TRBD1. The germline CDR1 and CDR2 sequences are KGHSH and LQKENI. The CDR3 has 15 amino acids. Trimming removed 2 bases from V and 9 bases from J; junction bases left unmatched: 3. The CDR3 sequence is CASSPRTGGGSPLHF. The CDR3 bases are TGTGCCAGCTCACCAAGGACAGGGGGCGGTTCACCCCTCCACTTT.

This clone was counted a few times. This chain joins TRBV7-3 and TRBJ2-1; 9 bases are shared with TRBD1. The J segment lost 7 bases and the V segment lost 1 base, leaving 8 bases of the junction unmatched. Germline loops: CDR1 SGHTA, CDR2 FQGTGA. The CDR3 length is 16 residues. CDR3 region: CASSLNTGGHLNEQFF. The CDR3 bases are TGTGCCAGCAGCTTAAACACAGGGGGCCACCTAAATGAGCAGTTCTTC.

The V and J genes are TRBV6-1 and TRBJ2-5, with D unclear. The J call may be wrong; the DNA end is better matched by TRBJ2-7. The CDR3 has 15 residues. Germline CDR1 MNHNS, CDR2 SASEGT. The CDR3 DNA reads as TGTGCCAGCAGTGGAGCGCGGAACCAGATCTACGAGCAGTACTTC. Its protein product is CASSGARNQIYEQYF.

This rearrangement joins TRBV29-1 to TRBJ2-1, with 10 bases fitting TRBD2. V lost 5 bases and J lost 6; bases outside the gene matches: 13. The CDR3 runs 16 residues. Per germline, CDR1 SQVTM and CDR2 ANQGSEA. The chain's CDR3 is CSVTGVLAGTFNEQFF. The CDR3 DNA reads as TGCAGCGTTACGGGGGTACTAGCGGGAACTTTCAATGAGCAGTTCTTC.

The chain uses TRBV2 and TRBJ1-2; TRBD1 matches 8 bases. Trimming took 6 bases from V and 2 from J; bases not matched to a gene: 11. Germline V gene sequence: CDR1 SNHLY, CDR2 FYNNEI. There are 16 residues in the CDR3. The CDR3 coding sequence is TGTGCCAGCAGGGGCGGGACAGGCCTATTAAACTATGGCTACACCTTC. Translation: CASRGGTGLLNYGYTF.